This TCR beta chain came from a study of T cell changes during pregnancy in multiple sclerosis. V shed 1 base and J 7 bases; nucleotides not matched to a gene: 6. From germline, CDR1 is SEHNR and CDR2 FQNEAQ (reference sequence). The CDR3 length is 15 residues. Libraries were prepared by immunoSEQ multiplex PCR; TCRdb keeps only in-frame clonotypes and omits some of them. The repertoire has roughly 110,000 clones, less than 95% of them found once; the top ten carry approximately 1.6%. Sequencing used peripheral blood, obtained after pregnancy. The chain links TRBV7-9 to TRBJ1-1; 10 nucleotides agree with TRBD1. This receptor was obtained from a female donor with multiple sclerosis, enrolled in a pregnancy study. CDR3 sequence: CASSLVRTGGDEAFF. The CDR3 region has the DNA TGTGCCAGCAGCTTAGTGCGGACAGGGGGAGATGAAGCTTTCTTT.